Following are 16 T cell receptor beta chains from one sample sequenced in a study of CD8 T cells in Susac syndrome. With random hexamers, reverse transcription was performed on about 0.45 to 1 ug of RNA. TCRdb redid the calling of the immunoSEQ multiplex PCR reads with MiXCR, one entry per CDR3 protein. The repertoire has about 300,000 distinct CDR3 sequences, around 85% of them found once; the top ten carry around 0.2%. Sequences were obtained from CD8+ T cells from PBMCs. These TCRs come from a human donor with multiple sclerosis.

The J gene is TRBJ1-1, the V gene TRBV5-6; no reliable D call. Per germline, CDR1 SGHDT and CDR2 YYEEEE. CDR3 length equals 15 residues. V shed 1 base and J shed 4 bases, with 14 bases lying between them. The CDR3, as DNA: TGTGCCAGCAGCTTGCCCGTGCCGAATGTCACTGAAGCTTTCTTT. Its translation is CASSLPVPNVTEAFF.

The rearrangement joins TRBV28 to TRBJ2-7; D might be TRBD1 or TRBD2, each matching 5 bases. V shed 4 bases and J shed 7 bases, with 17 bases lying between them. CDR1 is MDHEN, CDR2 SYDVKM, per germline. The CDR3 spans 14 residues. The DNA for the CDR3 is TGTGCCAGCAGTTCCCGCGAGGGGTGGGCAGAGCAGTACTTC. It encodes CASSSREGWAEQYF.

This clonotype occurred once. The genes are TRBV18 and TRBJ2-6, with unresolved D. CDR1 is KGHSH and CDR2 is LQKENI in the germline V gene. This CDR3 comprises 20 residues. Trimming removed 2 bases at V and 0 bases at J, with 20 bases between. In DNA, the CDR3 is TGTGCCAGCTCACCAAGGTCGTCACAGCCTACCCCCTCTGGGGCCAACGTCCTGACTTTC. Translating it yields CASSPRSSQPTPSGANVLTF.

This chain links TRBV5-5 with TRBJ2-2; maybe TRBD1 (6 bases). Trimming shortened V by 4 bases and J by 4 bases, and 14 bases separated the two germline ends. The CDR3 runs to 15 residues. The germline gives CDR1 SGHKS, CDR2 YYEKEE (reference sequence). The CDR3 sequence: CASSRWGQGTGELFF. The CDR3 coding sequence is TGTGCCAGCAGCCGCTGGGGGCAGGGCACCGGGGAGCTGTTTTTT. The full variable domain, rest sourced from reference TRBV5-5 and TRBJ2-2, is DAGVTQSPTHLIKTRGQQVTLRCSPISGHKSVSWYQQVLGQGPQFIFQYYEKEERGRGNFPDRFSARQFPNYSSELNVNALLLGDSALYLCASSRWGQGTGELFFGEGSRLTVL.

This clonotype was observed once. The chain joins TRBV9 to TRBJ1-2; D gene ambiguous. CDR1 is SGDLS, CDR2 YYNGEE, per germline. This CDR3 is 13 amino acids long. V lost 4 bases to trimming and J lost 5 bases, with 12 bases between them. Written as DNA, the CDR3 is TGTGCCAGCAGCCACGAGGGAGGGTATGGCTACACCTTC. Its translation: CASSHEGGYGYTF.

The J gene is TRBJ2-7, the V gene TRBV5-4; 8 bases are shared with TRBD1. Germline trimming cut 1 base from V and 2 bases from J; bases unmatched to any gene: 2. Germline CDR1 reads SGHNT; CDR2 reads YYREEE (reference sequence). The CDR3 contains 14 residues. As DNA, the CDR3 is TGTGCCAGCAGCTTGCCGGACAGGGCCTACGAGCAGTACTTC. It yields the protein CASSLPDRAYEQYF.

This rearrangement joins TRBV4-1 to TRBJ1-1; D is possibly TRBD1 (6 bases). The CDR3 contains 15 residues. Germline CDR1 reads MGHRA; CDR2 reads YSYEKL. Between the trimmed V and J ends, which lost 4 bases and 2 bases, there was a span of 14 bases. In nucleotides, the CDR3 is TGCGCCAGCAGCCCAGAGGGGGGTCACAACACTGAAGCTTTCTTT. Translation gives CASSPEGGHNTEAFF.

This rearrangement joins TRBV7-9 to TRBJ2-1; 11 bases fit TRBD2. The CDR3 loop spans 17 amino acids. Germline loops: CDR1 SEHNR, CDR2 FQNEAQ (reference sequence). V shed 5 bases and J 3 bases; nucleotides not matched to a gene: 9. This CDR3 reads CASSPPPGTSGYNEQFF. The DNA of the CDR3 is TGTGCCAGCAGCCCTCCTCCCGGGACTAGCGGCTACAATGAGCAGTTCTTC.

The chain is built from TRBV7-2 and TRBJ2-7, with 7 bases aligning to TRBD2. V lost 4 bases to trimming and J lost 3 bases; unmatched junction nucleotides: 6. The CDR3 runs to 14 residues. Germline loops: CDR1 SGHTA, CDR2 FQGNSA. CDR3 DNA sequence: TGTGCCAGCAGCTCCATAGCGGGTGTCTACGAGCAGTACTTC. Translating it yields CASSSIAGVYEQYF.

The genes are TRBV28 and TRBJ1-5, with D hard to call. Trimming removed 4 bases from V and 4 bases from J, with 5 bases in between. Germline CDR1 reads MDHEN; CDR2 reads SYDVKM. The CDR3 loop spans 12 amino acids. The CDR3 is CASSSMNQPQHF. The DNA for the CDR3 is TGTGCCAGCAGTTCGATGAATCAGCCCCAGCATTTT.

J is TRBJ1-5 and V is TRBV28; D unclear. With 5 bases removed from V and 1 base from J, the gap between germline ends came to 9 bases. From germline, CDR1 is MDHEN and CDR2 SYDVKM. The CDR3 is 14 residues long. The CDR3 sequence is CASSPLISNQPQHF. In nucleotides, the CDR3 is TGTGCCAGCAGTCCCCTTATCAGCAATCAGCCCCAGCATTTT.

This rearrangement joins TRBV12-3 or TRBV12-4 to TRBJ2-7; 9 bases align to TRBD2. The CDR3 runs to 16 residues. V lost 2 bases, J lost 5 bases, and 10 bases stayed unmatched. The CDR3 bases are TGTGCCAGCAGTTTAACTTGGGCTAGCGGGACCCACGAGCAGTACTTC. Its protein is CASSLTWASGTHEQYF.

CDR3 amino acids: CSASRLAGLNTDTQYF. Written as DNA, the CDR3 is TGCAGTGCTAGCAGGTTAGCGGGACTGAACACAGATACGCAGTATTTT. This chain connects TRBV20-1 to TRBJ2-3; TRBD2 agrees at 8 bases. The CDR3 is 16 residues long. J gave up 2 bases and V 3 bases, and 10 bases lay outside the gene matches. CDR1 and CDR2 (germline): DFQATT, SNEGSKA (reference sequence).

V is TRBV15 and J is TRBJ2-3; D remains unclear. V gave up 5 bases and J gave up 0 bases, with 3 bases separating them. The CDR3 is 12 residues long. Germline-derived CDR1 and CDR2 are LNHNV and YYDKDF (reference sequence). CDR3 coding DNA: TGTGCCACCAGCGATAGCACAGATACGCAGTATTTT. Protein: CATSDSTDTQYF.

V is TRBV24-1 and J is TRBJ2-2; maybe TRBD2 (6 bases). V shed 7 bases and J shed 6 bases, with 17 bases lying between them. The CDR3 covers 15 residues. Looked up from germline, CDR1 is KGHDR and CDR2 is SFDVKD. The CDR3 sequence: CATSPPLGGAGELFF. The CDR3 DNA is TGTGCCACCAGCCCCCCGCTAGGAGGGGCCGGGGAGCTGTTTTTT.

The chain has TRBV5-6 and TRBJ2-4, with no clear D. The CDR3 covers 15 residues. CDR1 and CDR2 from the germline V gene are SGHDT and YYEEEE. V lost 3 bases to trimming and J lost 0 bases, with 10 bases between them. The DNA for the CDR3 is TGTGCCAGCAGCTCCTTGGACCGAGCCAAAAACATTCAGTACTTC. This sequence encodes CASSSLDRAKNIQYF. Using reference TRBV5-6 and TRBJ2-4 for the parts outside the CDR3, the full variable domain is DAGVTQSPTHLIKTRGQQVTLRCSPKSGHDTVSWYQQALGQGPQFIFQYYEEEERQRGNFPDRFSGHQFPNYSSELNVNALLLGDSALYLCASSSLDRAKNIQYFGAGTRLSVL.